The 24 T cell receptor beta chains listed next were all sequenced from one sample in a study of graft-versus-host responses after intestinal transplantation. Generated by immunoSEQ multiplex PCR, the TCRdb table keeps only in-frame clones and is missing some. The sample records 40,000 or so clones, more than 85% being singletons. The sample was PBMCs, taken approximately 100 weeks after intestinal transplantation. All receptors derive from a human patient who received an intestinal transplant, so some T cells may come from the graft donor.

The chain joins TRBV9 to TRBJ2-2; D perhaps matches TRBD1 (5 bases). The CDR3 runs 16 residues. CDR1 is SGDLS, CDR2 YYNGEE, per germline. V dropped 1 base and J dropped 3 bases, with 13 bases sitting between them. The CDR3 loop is CASSVRVGEDTGELFF. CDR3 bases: TGTGCCAGCAGCGTAAGGGTAGGGGAAGACACCGGGGAGCTGTTTTTT.

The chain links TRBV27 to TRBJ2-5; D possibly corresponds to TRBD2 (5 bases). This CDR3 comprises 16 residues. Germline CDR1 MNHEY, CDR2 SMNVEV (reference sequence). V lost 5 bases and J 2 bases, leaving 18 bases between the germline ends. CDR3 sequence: CASSAGLAAGQETQYF. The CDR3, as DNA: TGTGCCAGCAGTGCAGGTCTAGCCGCCGGACAAGAGACCCAGTACTTC.

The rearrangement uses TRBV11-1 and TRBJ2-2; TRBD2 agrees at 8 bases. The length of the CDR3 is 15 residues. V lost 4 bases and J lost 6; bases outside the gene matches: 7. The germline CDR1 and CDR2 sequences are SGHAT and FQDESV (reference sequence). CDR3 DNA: TGTGCCAGCAGCTCGACTAGCGCGGGTCCCGGGGAGCTGTTTTTT. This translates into CASSSTSAGPGELFF.

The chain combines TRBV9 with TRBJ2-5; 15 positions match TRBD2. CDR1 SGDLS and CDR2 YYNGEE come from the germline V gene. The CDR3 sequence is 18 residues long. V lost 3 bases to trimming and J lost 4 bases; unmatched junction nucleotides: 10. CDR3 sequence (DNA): TGTGCCAGCAGCGGCGGACTAGCGGGGGGGACCGCGGGAGAGACCCAGTACTTC. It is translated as CASSGGLAGGTAGETQYF.

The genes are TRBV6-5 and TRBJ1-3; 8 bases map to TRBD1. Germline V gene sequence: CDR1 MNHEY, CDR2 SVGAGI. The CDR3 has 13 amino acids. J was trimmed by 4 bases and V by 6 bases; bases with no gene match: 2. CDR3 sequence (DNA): TGTGCCAGCAGCCGGACAGGGGGAAACACCATATATTTT. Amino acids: CASSRTGGNTIYF.

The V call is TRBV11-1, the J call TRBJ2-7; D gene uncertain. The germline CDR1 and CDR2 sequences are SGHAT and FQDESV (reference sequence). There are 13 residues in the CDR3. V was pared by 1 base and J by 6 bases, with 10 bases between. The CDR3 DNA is TGTGCCAGCAGCTTAGAAAGGGTAGGCGAGCAGTACTTC. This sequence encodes CASSLERVGEQYF.

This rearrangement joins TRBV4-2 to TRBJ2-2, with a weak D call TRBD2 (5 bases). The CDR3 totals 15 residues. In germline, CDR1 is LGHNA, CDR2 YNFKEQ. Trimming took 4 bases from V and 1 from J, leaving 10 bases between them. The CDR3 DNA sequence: TGTGCCAGCAGCCCCCCACGGGAGAACACCGGGGAGCTGTTTTTT. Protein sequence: CASSPPRENTGELFF.

The CDR3 sequence is CASSAGGREQFF. For the CDR3, the DNA is TGTGCCAGCAGTGCAGGAGGGCGTGAGCAGTTCTTC. The rearrangement joins TRBV2 to TRBJ2-1; perhaps TRBD2 as D (6 bases). The CDR3 contains 12 residues. Trimming shortened V by 4 bases and J by 9 bases, and 10 bases separated the two germline ends. Germline values: CDR1 SNHLY, CDR2 FYNNEI.

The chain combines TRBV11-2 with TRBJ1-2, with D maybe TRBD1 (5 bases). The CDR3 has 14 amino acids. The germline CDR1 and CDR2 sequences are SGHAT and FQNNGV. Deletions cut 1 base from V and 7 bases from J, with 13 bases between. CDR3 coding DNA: TGTGCCAGCAGCTTAGGACAGAACCCTAGTGGCTACACCTTC. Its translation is CASSLGQNPSGYTF.

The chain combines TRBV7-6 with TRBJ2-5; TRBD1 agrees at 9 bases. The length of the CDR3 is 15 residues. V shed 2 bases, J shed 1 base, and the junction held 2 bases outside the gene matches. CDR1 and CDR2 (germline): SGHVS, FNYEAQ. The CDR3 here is CASSLLGQGQETQYF. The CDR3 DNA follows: TGTGCCAGCAGCTTACTGGGACAGGGCCAAGAGACCCAGTACTTC.

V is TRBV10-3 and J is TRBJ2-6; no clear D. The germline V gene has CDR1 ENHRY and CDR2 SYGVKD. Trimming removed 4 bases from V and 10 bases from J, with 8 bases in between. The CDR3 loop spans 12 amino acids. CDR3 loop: CAISGVPNVLTF. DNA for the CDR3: TGTGCCATCAGTGGAGTACCTAACGTCCTGACTTTC.

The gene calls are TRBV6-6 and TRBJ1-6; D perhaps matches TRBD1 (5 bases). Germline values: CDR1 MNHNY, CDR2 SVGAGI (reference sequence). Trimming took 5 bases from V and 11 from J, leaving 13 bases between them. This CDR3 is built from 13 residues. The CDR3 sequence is CASSMTVRPPLHF. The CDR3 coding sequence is TGTGCCAGCAGTATGACAGTTAGACCACCCCTCCACTTT.

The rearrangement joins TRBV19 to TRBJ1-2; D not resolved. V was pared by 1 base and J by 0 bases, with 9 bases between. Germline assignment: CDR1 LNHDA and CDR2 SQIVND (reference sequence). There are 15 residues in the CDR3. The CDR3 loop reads CASSIVGIANYGYTF. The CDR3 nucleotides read TGTGCCAGTAGTATAGTTGGAATAGCTAACTATGGCTACACCTTC.

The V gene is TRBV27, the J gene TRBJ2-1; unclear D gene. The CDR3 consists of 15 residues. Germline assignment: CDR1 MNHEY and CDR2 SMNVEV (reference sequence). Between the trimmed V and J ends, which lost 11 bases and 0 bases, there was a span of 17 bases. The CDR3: CACCEEAVSYNEQFF. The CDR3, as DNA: TGTGCCTGCTGTGAAGAGGCGGTCTCCTACAATGAGCAGTTCTTC.

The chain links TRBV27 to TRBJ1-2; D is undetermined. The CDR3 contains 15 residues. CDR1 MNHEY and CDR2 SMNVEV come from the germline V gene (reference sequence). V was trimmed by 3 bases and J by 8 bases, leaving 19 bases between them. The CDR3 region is CASSFLSGKVRGYTF. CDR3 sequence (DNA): TGTGCCAGCAGTTTTCTATCTGGGAAGGTACGGGGCTACACCTTC.

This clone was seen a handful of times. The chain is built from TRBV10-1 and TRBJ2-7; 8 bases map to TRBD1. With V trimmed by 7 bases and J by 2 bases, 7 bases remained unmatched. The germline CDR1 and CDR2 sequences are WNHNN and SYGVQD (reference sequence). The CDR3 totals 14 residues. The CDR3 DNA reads TGCGCCAGCATGACGGGACAGGCCCCCTACGAGCAGTACTTC. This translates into CASMTGQAPYEQYF.

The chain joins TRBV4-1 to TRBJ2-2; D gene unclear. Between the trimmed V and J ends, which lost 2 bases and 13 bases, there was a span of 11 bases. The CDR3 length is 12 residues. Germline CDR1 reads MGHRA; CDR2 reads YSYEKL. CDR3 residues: CASSQTDGVLFF. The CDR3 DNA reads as TGCGCCAGCAGCCAAACGGACGGCGTGCTGTTTTTT.

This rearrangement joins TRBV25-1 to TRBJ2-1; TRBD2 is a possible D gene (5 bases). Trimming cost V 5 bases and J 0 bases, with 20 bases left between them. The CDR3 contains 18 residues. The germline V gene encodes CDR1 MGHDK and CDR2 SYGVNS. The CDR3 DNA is TGTGCCAGCAGTACCACCGTGGGTAGTGGGAGCTCCTACAATGAGCAGTTCTTC. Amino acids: CASSTTVGSGSSYNEQFF.

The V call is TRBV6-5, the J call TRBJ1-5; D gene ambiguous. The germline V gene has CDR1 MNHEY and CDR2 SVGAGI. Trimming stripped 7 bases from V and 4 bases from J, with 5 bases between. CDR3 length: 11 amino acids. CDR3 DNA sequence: TGTGCCAGCATGAGTAATCAGCCCCAGCATTTT. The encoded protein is CASMSNQPQHF.

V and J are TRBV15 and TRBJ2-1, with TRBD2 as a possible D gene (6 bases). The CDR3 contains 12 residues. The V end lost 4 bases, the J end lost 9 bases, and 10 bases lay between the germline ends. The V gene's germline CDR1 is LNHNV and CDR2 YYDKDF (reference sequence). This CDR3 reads CATSTRTTEQFF. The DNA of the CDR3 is TGTGCCACCAGCACTCGGACTACTGAGCAGTTCTTC.

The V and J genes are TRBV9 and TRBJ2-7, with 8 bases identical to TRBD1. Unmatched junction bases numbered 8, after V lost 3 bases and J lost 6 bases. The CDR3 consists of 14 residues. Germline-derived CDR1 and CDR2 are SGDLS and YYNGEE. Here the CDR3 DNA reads TGTGCCAGCAGCGCGCTCACAGGGGGTAGCGAGCAGTACTTC. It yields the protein CASSALTGGSEQYF.

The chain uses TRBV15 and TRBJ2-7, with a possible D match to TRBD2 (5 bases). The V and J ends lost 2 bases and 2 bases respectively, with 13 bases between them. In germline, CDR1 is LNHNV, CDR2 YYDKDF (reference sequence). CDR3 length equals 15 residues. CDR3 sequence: CATSRLREITYEQYF. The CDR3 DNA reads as TGTGCCACCAGCAGACTCCGGGAAATTACCTACGAGCAGTACTTC.

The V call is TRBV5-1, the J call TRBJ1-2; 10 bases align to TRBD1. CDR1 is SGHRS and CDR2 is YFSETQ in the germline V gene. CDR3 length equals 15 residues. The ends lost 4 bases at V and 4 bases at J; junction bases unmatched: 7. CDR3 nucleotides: TGCGCCAGCAGCCCCTCGGGACAGGGGACCTATGGCTACACCTTC. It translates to CASSPSGQGTYGYTF.

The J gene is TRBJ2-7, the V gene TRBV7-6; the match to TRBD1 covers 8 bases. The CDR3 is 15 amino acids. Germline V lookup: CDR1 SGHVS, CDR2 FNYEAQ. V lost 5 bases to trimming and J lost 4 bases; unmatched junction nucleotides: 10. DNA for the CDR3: TGTGCCAGCAGCCAAACCAGGGGGCCGGGATACGAGCAGTACTTC. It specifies CASSQTRGPGYEQYF.